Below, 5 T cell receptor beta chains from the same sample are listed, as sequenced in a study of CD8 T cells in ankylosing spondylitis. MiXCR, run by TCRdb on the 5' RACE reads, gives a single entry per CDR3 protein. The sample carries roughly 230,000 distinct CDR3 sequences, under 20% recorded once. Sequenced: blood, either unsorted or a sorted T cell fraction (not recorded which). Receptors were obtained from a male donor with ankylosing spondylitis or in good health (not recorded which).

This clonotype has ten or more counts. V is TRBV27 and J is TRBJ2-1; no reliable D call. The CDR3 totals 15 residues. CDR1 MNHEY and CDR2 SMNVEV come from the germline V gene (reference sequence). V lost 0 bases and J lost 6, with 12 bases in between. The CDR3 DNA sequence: TGTGCCAGCAGTTTATCCCTGACTGGCCCCAATGAGCAGTTCTTC. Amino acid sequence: CASSLSLTGPNEQFF.

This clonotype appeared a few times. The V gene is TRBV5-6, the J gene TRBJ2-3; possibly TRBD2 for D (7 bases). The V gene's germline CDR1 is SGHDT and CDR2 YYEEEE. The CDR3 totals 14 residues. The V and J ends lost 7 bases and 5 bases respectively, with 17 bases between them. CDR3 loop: CASSWGGAVDTQYF. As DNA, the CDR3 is TGTGCCAGCTCTTGGGGGGGCGCGGTAGATACGCAGTATTTT. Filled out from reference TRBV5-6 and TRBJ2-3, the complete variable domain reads DAGVTQSPTHLIKTRGQQVTLRCSPKSGHDTVSWYQQALGQGPQFIFQYYEEEERQRGNFPDRFSGHQFPNYSSELNVNALLLGDSALYLCASSWGGAVDTQYFGPGTRLTVL.

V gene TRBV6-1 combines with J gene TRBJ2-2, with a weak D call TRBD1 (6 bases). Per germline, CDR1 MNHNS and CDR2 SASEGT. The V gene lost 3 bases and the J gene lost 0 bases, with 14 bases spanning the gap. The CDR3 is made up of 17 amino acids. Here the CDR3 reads CASSEYRTGSNTGELFF. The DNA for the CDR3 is TGTGCCAGCAGTGAGTACAGAACAGGGTCGAACACCGGGGAGCTGTTTTTT.

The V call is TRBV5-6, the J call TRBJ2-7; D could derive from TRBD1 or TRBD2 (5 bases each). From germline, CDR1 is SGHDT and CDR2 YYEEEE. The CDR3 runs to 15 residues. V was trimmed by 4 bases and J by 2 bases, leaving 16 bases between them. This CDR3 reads CASSGWGSSAYEQYF. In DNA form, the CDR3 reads TGTGCCAGCAGCGGTTGGGGGTCCTCGGCCTACGAGCAGTACTTC.

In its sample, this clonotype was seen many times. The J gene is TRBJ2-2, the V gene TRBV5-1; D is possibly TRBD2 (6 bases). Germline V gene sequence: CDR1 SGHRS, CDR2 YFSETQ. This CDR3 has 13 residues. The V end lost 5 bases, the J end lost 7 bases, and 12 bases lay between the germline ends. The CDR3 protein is CASSSEGHGELFF. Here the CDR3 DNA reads TGCGCCAGCAGTTCGGAGGGGCACGGGGAGCTGTTTTTT.